The 30 T cell receptor beta chains below come from one sample, sequenced in a study of blood T cell repertoires in COVID-19. The assay was immunoSEQ multiplex PCR, and TCRdb's table has in-frame clones only and misses some. The repertoire holds approximately 170,000 clones, with 65% to 85% as singletons. The specimen sequenced was peripheral blood. All receptors derive from a man between 70 and 80 years old with active or convalescent COVID-19.

The chain employs TRBV6-4 and TRBJ2-1; 10 bases line up with TRBD2. CDR3 size: 17 residues. Germline loops: CDR1 MRHNA, CDR2 SNTAGT. After removal of 5 bases from V and 0 bases from J, the junction contained 7 bases not matched to a gene. The CDR3 here is CASSILAGVGSYNEQFF. The CDR3 DNA follows: TGTGCCAGCAGTATCCTAGCGGGAGTAGGCTCCTACAATGAGCAGTTCTTC.

The rearrangement joins TRBV7-9 to TRBJ1-4; TRBD1 is a possible D gene (5 bases). V lost 4 bases to trimming and J lost 8 bases, with 23 bases between them. The germline gives CDR1 SEHNR, CDR2 FQNEAQ (reference sequence). The CDR3 has 17 amino acids. CDR3 protein: CASSSPAGTQRGEKLFF. The CDR3 coding sequence is TGTGCCAGCAGCTCACCTGCCGGGACCCAACGGGGGGAAAAACTGTTTTTT.

The J gene is TRBJ1-1, the V gene TRBV7-3, with a possible D match to TRBD1 (6 bases). Per germline, CDR1 SGHTA and CDR2 FQGTGA. Trimming removed 5 bases at V and 1 base at J, with 11 bases between. The length of the CDR3 is 14 residues. The CDR3 DNA is TGTGCCAGCAGCGACCGGGACAAGAACACTGAAGCTTTCTTT. Amino acid sequence: CASSDRDKNTEAFF.

The V and J genes are TRBV12-5 and TRBJ2-3; TRBD2 aligns across 14 bases. CDR3 length: 16 amino acids. The J segment lost 5 bases and the V segment lost 6 bases, leaving 7 bases of the junction unmatched. CDR1 and CDR2 from the germline V gene are LGHNT and FRNRAP. The CDR3 region is CASGLGLAGAGDTQYF. The CDR3 DNA sequence: TGTGCTAGTGGACTGGGACTAGCGGGAGCGGGAGATACGCAGTATTTT.

The chain combines TRBV13 with TRBJ2-1; 13 bases map to TRBD2. Unmatched junction bases numbered 5, after V lost 5 bases and J lost 1 base. The CDR3 has 17 residues. The germline V gene encodes CDR1 PRHDT and CDR2 FYEKMQ (reference sequence). The CDR3 protein is CASSRGLAGRSYNEQFF. CDR3 DNA sequence: TGTGCCAGCAGCCGGGGACTAGCGGGGCGGTCCTACAATGAGCAGTTCTTC.

The V call is TRBV28, the J call TRBJ1-2, with D perhaps matching TRBD1 (6 bases). V was trimmed by 9 bases and J by 3 bases, leaving 17 bases between them. This CDR3 has 14 residues. CDR1 MDHEN and CDR2 SYDVKM come from the germline V gene. Here the CDR3 reads CASHRTAWYYGYTF. The CDR3 DNA follows: TGTGCCAGTCACCGGACAGCGTGGTACTATGGCTACACCTTC.

The chain links TRBV6-5 to TRBJ1-6, with 11 bases that match TRBD1. Germline V lookup: CDR1 MNHEY, CDR2 SVGAGI. V shed 4 bases, J shed 8 bases, and the junction held 4 bases outside the gene matches. This CDR3 is built from 15 residues. Here the CDR3 DNA reads TGTGCCAGCAGTTTCACGGGACAGGGGGATTCACCCCTCCACTTT. The encoded protein is CASSFTGQGDSPLHF.

The chain recombines TRBV24-1 with TRBJ2-7; 7 nucleotides match TRBD1. The germline CDR1 and CDR2 sequences are KGHDR and SFDVKD. This CDR3 region has 14 residues. With V trimmed by 2 bases and J by 5 bases, 5 bases remained unmatched. The CDR3 nucleotides are TGTGCCACCAGTGATTGGCAGGGGGAGAACGAGCAGTACTTC. Translated: CATSDWQGENEQYF.

The genes are TRBV19 and TRBJ1-5; unclear D gene. Between the trimmed V and J ends, which lost 6 bases and 2 bases, there was a span of 8 bases. The CDR3 runs 13 residues. CDR1 is LNHDA and CDR2 is SQIVND in the germline V gene (reference sequence). The CDR3 loop reads CASSRAGNQPQHF. Here the CDR3 DNA reads TGTGCCAGTAGCCGAGCGGGCAATCAGCCCCAGCATTTT.

The genes are TRBV7-2 and TRBJ2-3; 7 positions agree with TRBD1. Per germline, CDR1 SGHTA and CDR2 FQGNSA. This CDR3 is 16 amino acids long. The V gene end was trimmed by 5 bases and the J gene end by 0 bases; junction bases not matched to a gene: 8. The CDR3: CASSTRQGSSTDTQYF. DNA for the CDR3: TGTGCCAGCAGCACCCGACAGGGATCTAGCACAGATACGCAGTATTTT.

The V and J genes are TRBV6-2 or TRBV6-3 and TRBJ1-5; no definite D call. This CDR3 has 14 residues. Trimming removed 1 base at V and 4 bases at J, with 8 bases between. CDR1 is MNHEY and CDR2 is SVGEGT in the germline V gene. The CDR3 region is CASSYYPGNQPQHF. The CDR3 region has the DNA TGTGCCAGCAGTTACTACCCCGGTAATCAGCCCCAGCATTTT.

This chain connects TRBV6-5 to TRBJ1-2; D not resolved. Germline CDR1 is MNHEY and CDR2 is SVGAGI. This CDR3 is built from 14 residues. V lost 7 bases to trimming and J lost 4 bases, with 16 bases between them. The CDR3 sequence: CASTASGGFYGYTF. The CDR3 DNA reads TGTGCCAGCACCGCGAGCGGAGGCTTCTATGGCTACACCTTC.

The genes are TRBV27 and TRBJ1-1; D is unclear. The CDR3 length is 11 residues. The germline gives CDR1 MNHEY, CDR2 SMNVEV (reference sequence). The V end lost 5 bases, the J end lost 5 bases, and 6 bases lay between the germline ends. In nucleotides, the CDR3 is TGTGCCAGCAGTACCGGGACTGAAGCTTTCTTT. It translates to CASSTGTEAFF.

The chain recombines TRBV6-5 with TRBJ1-2, with TRBD1 identical over 9 bases. CDR1 and CDR2 from the germline V gene are MNHEY and SVGAGI. CDR3 length equals 14 residues. V lost 6 bases and J lost 8; bases outside the gene matches: 10. The CDR3 DNA reads as TGTGCCAGCAGGGGTTCGGGACAGGGAAGCGGCTACACCTTC. The encoded protein is CASRGSGQGSGYTF.

The V gene is TRBV2, the J gene TRBJ1-4; D ambiguous. Germline-derived CDR1 and CDR2 are SNHLY and FYNNEI. The V and J ends lost 5 bases and 0 bases respectively, with 7 bases between them. The CDR3 runs 14 residues. DNA for the CDR3: TGTGCCAGCAGTTACACCCCAACTAATGAAAAACTGTTTTTT. It translates to CASSYTPTNEKLFF.

This chain uses TRBV6-5 with TRBJ1-2; D is uncertain. Per the germline V gene, CDR1 is MNHEY and CDR2 is SVGAGI. The CDR3 is made up of 14 amino acids. Between the trimmed V and J ends, which lost 0 bases and 2 bases, there was a span of 7 bases. CDR3 coding DNA: TGTGCCAGCAGTTACTCGAGCAGGAACTATGGCTACACCTTC. This codes for CASSYSSRNYGYTF.

CDR3 sequence (DNA): TGCAGCGTTGGGGGGCTTGAGGGCTACACCTTC. It specifies CSVGGLEGYTF. V is TRBV29-1 and J is TRBJ1-2; D possibly corresponds to TRBD1 (6 bases). CDR1 SQVTM and CDR2 ANQGSEA come from the germline V gene. The V and J ends lost 4 bases and 8 bases respectively, with 11 bases between them. CDR3 size: 11 residues.

V gene TRBV18 combines with J gene TRBJ2-1; 10 positions match TRBD2. CDR3 length: 14 residues. Germline CDR1 reads KGHSH; CDR2 reads LQKENI. V trimming: 5 bases; J trimming: 8 bases; junction bases outside the gene matches: 6. Here the CDR3 reads CASSSTSGVYEQFF. Here the CDR3 DNA reads TGTGCCAGCTCAAGCACTAGCGGGGTCTATGAGCAGTTCTTC.

The chain couples TRBV5-6 to TRBJ1-2; 7 bases match TRBD1. Germline V gives CDR1 SGHDT, CDR2 YYEEEE. Trimming took 0 bases from V and 7 from J; bases not matched to a gene: 6. The CDR3 has 14 residues. The CDR3 DNA reads as TGTGCCAGCAGCTTGGGGACGACAGGGATTGGCTACACCTTC. This sequence encodes CASSLGTTGIGYTF.

The count of this clone is one. The CDR3 DNA reads as TGTGCCAGCAACACAGGGAAGGGGACTGAAGCTTTCTTT. Amino acids: CASNTGKGTEAFF. The rearrangement links TRBV12-3 or TRBV12-4 to TRBJ1-1, with D possibly being TRBD1 (6 bases). The V and J ends lost 7 bases and 5 bases respectively, with 14 bases between them. The CDR3 runs 13 residues.

This clone was recorded only once. CDR3 sequence: CASSIPGAGNTIYF. In nucleotides, the CDR3 is TGTGCCAGTAGTATCCCGGGGGCTGGAAACACCATATATTTT. The chain employs TRBV19 and TRBJ1-3; a weak D match, TRBD1 (5 bases). CDR3 size: 14 residues. Germline-derived CDR1 and CDR2 are LNHDA and SQIVND (reference sequence). V gave up 3 bases and J gave up 2 bases, with 8 bases separating them. Looking up the rest from reference TRBV19 and TRBJ1-3 gives the full variable domain: DGGITQSPKYLFRKEGQNVTLSCEQNLNHDAMYWYRQDPGQGLRLIYYSQIVNDFQKGDIAEGYSVSREKKESFPLTVTSAQKNPTAFYLCASSIPGAGNTIYFGEGSWLTVV.

The rearrangement links TRBV11-3 to TRBJ2-2; D uncertain. Trimming stripped 4 bases from V and 3 bases from J, with 9 bases between. The CDR3 covers 14 residues. Germline V gene data show CDR1 as SGHNT and CDR2 as YENEEA. CDR3 loop: CASSSRSDTGELFF. The CDR3 DNA reads as TGTGCCAGCAGCTCTAGGTCTGACACCGGGGAGCTGTTTTTT.

This chain connects TRBV7-9 to TRBJ2-1, with D possibly being TRBD2 (6 bases). Trimming pared 5 bases from V and 4 bases from J, leaving 15 bases between. Germline V gene data show CDR1 as SEHNR and CDR2 as FQNEAQ (reference sequence). The CDR3 runs to 15 residues. CDR3 residues: CASSRAGGVYNEQFF. The CDR3 bases are TGTGCCAGCAGCCGGGCCGGGGGAGTTTACAATGAGCAGTTCTTC.

This chain links TRBV6-2 or TRBV6-3 with TRBJ2-1; possible D gene TRBD2, 5 bases. Germline CDR1 is MNHEY and CDR2 is SVGEGT. Trimming removed 3 bases at V and 0 bases at J, with 15 bases between. This CDR3 contains 17 residues. CDR3 coding DNA: TGTGCCAGCAGTTATGAGATAGCGCAGAGCTCCTACAATGAGCAGTTCTTC. Its translation: CASSYEIAQSSYNEQFF.

The chain carries TRBV28 and TRBJ1-3; 8 bases map to TRBD1. There are 17 residues in the CDR3. Germline CDR1 and CDR2: MDHEN and SYDVKM. Trimming removed 4 bases from V and 5 bases from J; junction bases left unmatched: 13. The CDR3 reads CASSSNRGSRARNTIYF. The CDR3 region has the DNA TGTGCCAGCAGTTCGAACAGGGGGTCTAGGGCAAGAAACACCATATATTTT.

In nucleotides, the CDR3 is TGTGCCAGCACCAAGCGGGGACAGGGAAATCAGCCCCAGCATTTT. Translation: CASTKRGQGNQPQHF. V and J are TRBV28 and TRBJ1-5; the match to TRBD1 covers 9 bases. The CDR3 totals 15 residues. Unmatched junction bases numbered 8, after V lost 7 bases and J lost 4 bases. Germline V CDR1 and CDR2: MDHEN, SYDVKM.

The chain uses TRBV5-4 and TRBJ1-2, with TRBD1 matching over 11 bases. CDR1 SGHNT and CDR2 YYREEE come from the germline V gene (reference sequence). V shed 5 bases, J shed 5 bases, and the junction held 8 bases outside the gene matches. This CDR3 contains 15 residues. The CDR3 sequence: CASRLGGQGEYGYTF. The CDR3 nucleotides are TGTGCCAGCAGACTCGGGGGACAGGGGGAGTATGGCTACACCTTC.

The V gene is TRBV27, the J gene TRBJ1-1, with a tentative D call TRBD1 (6 bases). Trimming removed 3 bases at V and 4 bases at J, with 21 bases between. Germline assignment: CDR1 MNHEY and CDR2 SMNVEV (reference sequence). The CDR3 extends over 17 amino acids. CDR3 protein: CASSFKFRAGERTEAFF. CDR3 bases: TGTGCCAGCAGTTTTAAGTTTAGGGCAGGGGAGCGCACTGAAGCTTTCTTT.

The V gene is TRBV3-1 (or the pseudogene TRBV3-2), the J gene TRBJ1-6; 7 bases are shared with TRBD1. V lost 3 bases and J lost 10; bases outside the gene matches: 12. Germline CDR1 reads LGHDT; CDR2 reads YNNKEL (reference sequence). This CDR3 comprises 16 residues. The CDR3 protein is CASSQTGQDRRSPLHF. The DNA of the CDR3 is TGTGCCAGCAGCCAGACCGGCCAGGACAGGCGATCACCCCTCCACTTT.

This clone occurred a few times. The CDR3 reads CASSLERPPRASGYEQYF. In DNA, the CDR3 is TGTGCCAGCAGCTTAGAAAGACCACCCCGGGCTAGCGGGTACGAGCAGTACTTC. The chain has TRBV7-6 and TRBJ2-7, with 8 bases that match TRBD2. The CDR3 is 18 residues long. Germline values: CDR1 SGHVS, CDR2 FNYEAQ. J was trimmed by 4 bases and V by 1 base; bases with no gene match: 15. The variable domain in full, with the rest retrieved from reference TRBV7-6 and TRBJ2-7, is GAGVSQSPRYKVTKRGQDVALRCDPISGHVSLYWYRQALGQGPEFLTYFNYEAQQDKSGLPNDRFSAERPEGSISTLTIQRTEQRDSAMYRCASSLERPPRASGYEQYFGPGTRLTVT.